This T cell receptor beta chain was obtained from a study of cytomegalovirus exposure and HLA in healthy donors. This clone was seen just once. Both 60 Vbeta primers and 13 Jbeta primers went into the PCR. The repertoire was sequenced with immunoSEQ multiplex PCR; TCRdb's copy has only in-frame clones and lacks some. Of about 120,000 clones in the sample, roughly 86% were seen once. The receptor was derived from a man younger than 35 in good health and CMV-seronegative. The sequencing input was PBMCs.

Here the CDR3 DNA reads TGTGCCAGCAGCGTCCAGGGAGGCGACTACGAGCAGTACTTC. Translation: CASSVQGGDYEQYF. The chain uses TRBV6-1 and TRBJ2-7; a weak D match, TRBD2 (6 bases). V lost 6 bases, J lost 3 bases, and 15 bases lay in between. Germline V gives CDR1 MNHNS, CDR2 SASEGT. This CDR3 spans 14 amino acids.